This T cell receptor (beta chain) was sequenced during a study of regulatory T cells in long-lasting Graves disease. Germline lookup yields CDR1 MNHEY and CDR2 SVGEGT. The CDR3 length is 13 residues. Trimming cost V 10 bases and J 5 bases, with 18 bases left between them. Documented time point: newly diagnosed GD, antithyroid drugs for less than 3 months. The TCR library used RNA extracted from PBMCs. Through Arm-PCR of CDR3 regions and iRepertoire HTBI primers, TCR beta libraries were built. TCRdb re-analysed the multiplex PCR reads in MiXCR, keeping a single row per CDR3 protein. The sample records 450,000 to 500,000 distinct CDR3 sequences, around 15% being singletons. This clonotype was counted ten times or more. This sample was also put to use in a study of T cells in Graves' hyperthyroidism and ophthalmopathy.

The clonotype comes from a man between 35 and 55 years old with Graves disease. The starting material was peripheral blood mononuclear cells (PBMCs), obtained at new diagnosis, from a patient treated with antithyroid drugs. V usage is TRBV6-2 or TRBV6-3 and J usage is TRBJ2-7; D tentatively fits TRBD1 or TRBD2 (5 bases each). The CDR3 region is CATLRDDFNEQYF. The CDR3 DNA follows: TGTGCCACCCTCCGGGACGACTTTAACGAGCAGTACTTC.